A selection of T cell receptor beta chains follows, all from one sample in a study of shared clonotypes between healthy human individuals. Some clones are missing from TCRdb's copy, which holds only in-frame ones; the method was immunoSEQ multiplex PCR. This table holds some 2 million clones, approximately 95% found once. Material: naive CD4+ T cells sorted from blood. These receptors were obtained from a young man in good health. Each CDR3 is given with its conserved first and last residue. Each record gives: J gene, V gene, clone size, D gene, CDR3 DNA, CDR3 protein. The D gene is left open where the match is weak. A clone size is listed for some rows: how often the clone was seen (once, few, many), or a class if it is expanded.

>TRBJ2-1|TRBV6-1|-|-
TGTGCCAGCAGTGAACAGGGCTTAGACGGTGAGCAGTTCTTC
CASSEQGLDGEQFF
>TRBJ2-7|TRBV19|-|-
TGTGCCAGTAGTATGTCTGGGGAAGACGAGCAGTACTTC
CASSMSGEDEQYF
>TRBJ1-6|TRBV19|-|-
TGTGCCAGTATGGGGGGGTCCTATAATTCACCCCTCCACTTT
CASMGGSYNSPLHF
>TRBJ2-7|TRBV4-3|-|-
TGCGCCAGCAGCAGAGGCCAGGACAGTCGGGGCGAGCAGTACTTC
CASSRGQDSRGEQYF
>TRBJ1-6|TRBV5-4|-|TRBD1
TGTGCCAGCAGCTCATCGGGACAGCCTAATTCACCCCTCCACTTT
CASSSSGQPNSPLHF
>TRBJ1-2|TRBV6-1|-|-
TGTGCCAGCAAAAGTTGGGGGAGTTATGGCTACACCTTC
CASKSWGSYGYTF
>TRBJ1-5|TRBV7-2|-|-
TGTGCCAGCAGCTTGGGAGGGCGAAGCGATCAGCCCCAGCATTTT
CASSLGGRSDQPQHF
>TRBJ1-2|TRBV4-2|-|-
TGTGCCAGCAGCCAAGTCCCAGGGACTTCGTATGGCTACACCTTC
CASSQVPGTSYGYTF
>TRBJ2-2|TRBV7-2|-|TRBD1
TGTGCCAGCAGCACCCCGGACAGGGGGCCCCCGAACACCGGGGAGCTGTTTTTT
CASSTPDRGPPNTGELFF
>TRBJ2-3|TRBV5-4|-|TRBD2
TGTGCCAGCAGCCCCCGGACAGCGGGGGGGTCTAGCACAGATACGCAGTATTTT
CASSPRTAGGSSTDTQYF
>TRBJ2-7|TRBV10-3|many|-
TGTGCCATCAGTGGCACAGGGGGACTAACCTACGAGCAGTACTTC
CAISGTGGLTYEQYF
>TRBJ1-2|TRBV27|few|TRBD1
TGTGCCAGCAGTTCCTTCCCGACAGGGAATGGCTACACCTTC
CASSSFPTGNGYTF
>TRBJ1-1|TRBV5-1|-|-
TGCGCCAGCAGCCACCCAGGTGCAGGGGAGAACACTGAAGCTTTCTTT
CASSHPGAGENTEAFF
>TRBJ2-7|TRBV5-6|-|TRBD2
TGTGCCAGCAGCGGGGGGACTAGCGGGGCCACCTACGAGCAGTACTTC
CASSGGTSGATYEQYF
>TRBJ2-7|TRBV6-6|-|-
TGTGCCAGCACAACCGGTCAGGGAAACCACGAGCAGTACTTC
CASTTGQGNHEQYF
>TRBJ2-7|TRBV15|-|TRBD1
TGTGCCACCAGCTCCTCCCGGGACAGGGGCTACGAGCAGTACTTC
CATSSSRDRGYEQYF
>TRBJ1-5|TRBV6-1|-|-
TGTGCCAGCAGTGCGGAGGGCTCTGGTACCGTTAAGTATCGGCCCCAGCATTTT
CASSAEGSGTVKYRPQHF
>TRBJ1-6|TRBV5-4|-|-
TGTGCCAGCAGCTTGATGGGGGTGCATAACAGGGATTCACCCCTCCACTTT
CASSLMGVHNRDSPLHF
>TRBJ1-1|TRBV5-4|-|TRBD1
TGTGCCAGCAGCATACAGGGGACTGAAGCTTTCTTT
CASSIQGTEAFF
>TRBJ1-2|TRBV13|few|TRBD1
TGTGCCAGCAGCTTAGCAGGGGGCTATGGCTACACCTTC
CASSLAGGYGYTF
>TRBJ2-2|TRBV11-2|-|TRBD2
TGTGCCAGCAGCCCTTTCGGGGGGTCGAACACCGGGGAGCTGTTTTTT
CASSPFGGSNTGELFF
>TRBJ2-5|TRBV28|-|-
TGTGCCAGCAGCACAGGGGGGGCCGGGCAAGAGACCCAGTACTTC
CASSTGGAGQETQYF
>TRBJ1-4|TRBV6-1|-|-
TGTGCCAGCAGTGAACGAGGGTTACCTAATGAAAAACTGTTTTTT
CASSERGLPNEKLFF
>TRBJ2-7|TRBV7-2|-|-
TGTGCCAGCAGCTTAGGCACAGGGATTTTAGGGGATCACTACGAGCAGTACTTC
CASSLGTGILGDHYEQYF
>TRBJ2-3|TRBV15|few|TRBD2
TGTGCCACCAGCAGAGGTATTACTAGCGGCACAGATACGCAGTATTTT
CATSRGITSGTDTQYF
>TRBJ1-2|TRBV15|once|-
TGTGCCATCAGCGGGGCCGGCTATGGCTACACCTTC
CAISGAGYGYTF
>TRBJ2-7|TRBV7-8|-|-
TGTGCCAGCAACCTAGGGATCTGGAACGACGAGCAGTACTTC
CASNLGIWNDEQYF
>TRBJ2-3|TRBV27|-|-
TGTGCCAGCAGTTTAAGGTGGGCGGGGGCGAGCACAGATACGCAGTATTTT
CASSLRWAGASTDTQYF
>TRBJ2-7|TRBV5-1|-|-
TGCGCCAGCAGCTTGGGCCAGGGACCTAACTACGAGCAGTACTTC
CASSLGQGPNYEQYF
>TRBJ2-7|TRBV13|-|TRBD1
TGTGCCAGCAGCCCAAGGGACAGAAACTACGAGCAGTACTTC
CASSPRDRNYEQYF
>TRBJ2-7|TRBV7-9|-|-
TGTGCCAGCAGCCGGAACGGGGGCTACGAGCAGTACTTC
CASSRNGGYEQYF
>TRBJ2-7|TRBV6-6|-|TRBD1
TGTGCCAGCAGACCATCAGGGGGCTACGAGCAGTACTTC
CASRPSGGYEQYF
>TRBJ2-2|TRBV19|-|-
TGTGCCAGTAGTCCCAAGCGGAACACCGGGGAGCTGTTTTTT
CASSPKRNTGELFF
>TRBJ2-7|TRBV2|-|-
TGTGCCAGCAGTGACGGACGGGACTTCTACGAGCAGTACTTC
CASSDGRDFYEQYF
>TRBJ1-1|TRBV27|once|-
TGTGCCAGCAGTTTATCATCCCCGCCTGAAGCTTTCTTT
CASSLSSPPEAFF
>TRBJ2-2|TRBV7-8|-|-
TGTGCCAGCAGCTTAGCGGCCGCACGGGGGAACACCGGGGAGCTGTTTTTT
CASSLAAARGNTGELFF
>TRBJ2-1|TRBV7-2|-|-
TGTGCCAGCAGCTTAAATGTCGGTGAGCAGTTCTTC
CASSLNVGEQFF
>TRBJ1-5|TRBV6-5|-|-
TGTGCCAGCAGGGATGATAGCAATCAGCCCCAGCATTTT
CASRDDSNQPQHF